Listed here is a single T cell receptor (beta chain). The protocol was immunoSEQ multiplex PCR, while the TCRdb copy is restricted to in-frame clones and leaves out a portion. The sample holds 55,000 to 75,000 clones, approximately 89% seen once. These data come from a study of blood T cell repertoires in COVID-19. The V end was cut by 4 bases, the J end by 5 bases, with 6 bases between. This CDR3 comprises 11 residues. CDR1 SGHNT and CDR2 YENEEA come from the germline V gene. The source of this sequence is a human donor in a cohort sampled during active COVID-19. Sequenced material: peripheral blood. The rearrangement links TRBV11-3 to TRBJ2-7; no clear D. For the CDR3, the DNA is TGTGCCAGCAGCTCCAGGAACGAGCAGTACTTC. This translates into CASSSRNEQYF. The full variable domain, in which reference TRBV11-3 and TRBJ2-7 provide the parts outside the CDR3, is EAGVVQSPRYKIIEKKQPVAFWCNPISGHNTLYWYLQNLGQGPELLIRYENEEAVDDSQLPKDRFSAERLKGVDSTLKIQPAELGDSAVYLCASSSRNEQYFGPGTRLTVT.